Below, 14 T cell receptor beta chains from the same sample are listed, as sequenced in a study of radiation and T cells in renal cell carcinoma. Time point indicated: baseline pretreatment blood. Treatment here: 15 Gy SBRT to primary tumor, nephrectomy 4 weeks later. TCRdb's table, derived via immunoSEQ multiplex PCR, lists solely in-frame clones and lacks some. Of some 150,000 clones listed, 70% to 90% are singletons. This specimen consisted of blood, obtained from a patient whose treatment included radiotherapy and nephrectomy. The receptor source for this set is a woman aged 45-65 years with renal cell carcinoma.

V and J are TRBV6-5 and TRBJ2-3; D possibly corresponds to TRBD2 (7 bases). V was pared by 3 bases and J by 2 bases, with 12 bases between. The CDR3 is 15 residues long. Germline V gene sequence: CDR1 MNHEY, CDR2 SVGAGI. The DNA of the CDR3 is TGTGCCAGCAGTTATCGTGGGGGGGCCACAGATACGCAGTATTTT. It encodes CASSYRGGATDTQYF.

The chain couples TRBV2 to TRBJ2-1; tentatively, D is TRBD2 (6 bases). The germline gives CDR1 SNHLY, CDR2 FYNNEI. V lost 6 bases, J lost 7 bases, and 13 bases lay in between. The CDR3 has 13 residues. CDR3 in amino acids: CASRGDSPNEQFF. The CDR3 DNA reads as TGTGCCAGCAGGGGGGACTCCCCGAATGAGCAGTTCTTC.

CDR3 in amino acids: CASSYSSRDRGNTIYF. Here the CDR3 DNA reads TGTGCCAGCAGTTATTCATCCCGGGACAGGGGAAACACCATATATTTT. The chain employs TRBV6-5 and TRBJ1-3; 8 bases are shared with TRBD1. Germline values: CDR1 MNHEY, CDR2 SVGAGI. This CDR3 is built from 16 residues. Trimming took 3 bases from V and 4 from J; bases not matched to a gene: 8.

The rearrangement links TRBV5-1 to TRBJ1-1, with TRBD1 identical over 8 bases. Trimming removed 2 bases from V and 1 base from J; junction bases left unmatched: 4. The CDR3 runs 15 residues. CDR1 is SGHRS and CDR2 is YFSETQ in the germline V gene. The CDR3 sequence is CASSFGGQGNTEAFF. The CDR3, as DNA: TGCGCCAGCAGCTTTGGCGGACAGGGGAACACTGAAGCTTTCTTT. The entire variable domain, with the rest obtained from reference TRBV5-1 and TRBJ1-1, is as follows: KAGVTQTPRYLIKTRGQQVTLSCSPISGHRSVSWYQQTPGQGLQFLFEYFSETQRNKGNFPGRFSGRQFSNSRSEMNVSTLELGDSALYLCASSFGGQGNTEAFFGQGTRLTVV.

The CDR3 nucleotides are TGCGCCAGCAGCATTGCCGGGGGGCTTTCCCACGAGCAGTACTTC. It specifies CASSIAGGLSHEQYF. The chain is built from TRBV5-1 and TRBJ2-7; D is perhaps TRBD2 (7 bases). Germline V CDR1 and CDR2: SGHRS, YFSETQ. CDR3 size: 15 residues. Trimming took 4 bases from V and 5 from J, leaving 19 bases between them.

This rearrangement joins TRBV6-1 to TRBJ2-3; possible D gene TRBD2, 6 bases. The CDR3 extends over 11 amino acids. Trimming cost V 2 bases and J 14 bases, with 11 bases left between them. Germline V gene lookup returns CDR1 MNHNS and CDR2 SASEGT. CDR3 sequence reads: CASSENWRGYF. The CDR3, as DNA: TGTGCCAGCAGTGAAAACTGGCGGGGGTATTTT.

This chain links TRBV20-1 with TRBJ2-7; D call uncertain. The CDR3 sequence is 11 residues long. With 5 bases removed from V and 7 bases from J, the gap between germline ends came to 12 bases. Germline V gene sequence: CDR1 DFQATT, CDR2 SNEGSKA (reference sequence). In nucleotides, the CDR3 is TGCAGTGCTGCCAAGGGAACAGAGCAGTACTTC. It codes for CSAAKGTEQYF.

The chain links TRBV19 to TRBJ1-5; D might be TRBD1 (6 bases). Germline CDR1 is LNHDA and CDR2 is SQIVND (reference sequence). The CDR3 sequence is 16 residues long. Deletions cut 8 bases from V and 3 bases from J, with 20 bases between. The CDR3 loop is CASGKLSGGHNQPQHF. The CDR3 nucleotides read TGTGCCAGTGGGAAACTTTCGGGGGGCCACAATCAGCCCCAGCATTTT.

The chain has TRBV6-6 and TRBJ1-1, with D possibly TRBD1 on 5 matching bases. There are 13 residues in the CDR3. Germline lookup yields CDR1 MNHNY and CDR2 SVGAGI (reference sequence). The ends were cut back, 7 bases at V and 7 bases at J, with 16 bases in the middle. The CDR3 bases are TGTGCCAGCACTTTGGGACCAACTCTTGAAGCTTTCTTT. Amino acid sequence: CASTLGPTLEAFF.

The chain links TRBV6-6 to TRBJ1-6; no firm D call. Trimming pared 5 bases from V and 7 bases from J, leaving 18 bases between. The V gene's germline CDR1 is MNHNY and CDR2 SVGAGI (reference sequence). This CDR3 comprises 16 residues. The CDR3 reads CASSPGILGGNSPLHF. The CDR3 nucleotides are TGTGCCAGCAGTCCCGGCATACTCGGAGGGAATTCACCCCTCCACTTT.

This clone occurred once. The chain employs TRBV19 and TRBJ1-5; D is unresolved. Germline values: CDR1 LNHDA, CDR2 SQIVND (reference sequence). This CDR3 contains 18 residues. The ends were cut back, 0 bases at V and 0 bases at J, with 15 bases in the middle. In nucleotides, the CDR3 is TGTGCCAGTAGTATAGATCTTCTGAGCTTTTATAGCAATCAGCCCCAGCATTTT. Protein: CASSIDLLSFYSNQPQHF.

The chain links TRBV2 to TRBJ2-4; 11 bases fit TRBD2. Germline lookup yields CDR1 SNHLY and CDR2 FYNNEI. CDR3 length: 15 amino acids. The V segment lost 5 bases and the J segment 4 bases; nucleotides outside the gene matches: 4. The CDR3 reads CASSIRLAGKNIQYF. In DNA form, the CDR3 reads TGTGCCAGCAGTATCCGACTAGCGGGGAAAAACATTCAGTACTTC. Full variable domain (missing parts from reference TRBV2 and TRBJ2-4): EPEVTQTPSHQVTQMGQEVILRCVPISNHLYFYWYRQILGQKVEFLVSFYNNEISEKSEIFDDQFSVERPDGSNFTLKIRSTKLEDSAMYFCASSIRLAGKNIQYFGAGTRLSVL.

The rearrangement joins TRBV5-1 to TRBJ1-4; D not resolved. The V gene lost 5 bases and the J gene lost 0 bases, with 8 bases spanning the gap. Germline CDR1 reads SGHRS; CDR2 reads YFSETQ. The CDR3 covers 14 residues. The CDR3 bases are TGCGCCAGCAGACGATCTGCAACTAATGAAAAACTGTTTTTT. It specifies CASRRSATNEKLFF.

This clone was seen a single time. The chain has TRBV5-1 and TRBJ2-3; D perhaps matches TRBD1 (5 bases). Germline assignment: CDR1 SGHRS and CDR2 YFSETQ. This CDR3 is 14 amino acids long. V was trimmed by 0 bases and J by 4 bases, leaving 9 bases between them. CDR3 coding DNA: TGCGCCAGCAGCTTGGGGGGCGGATCAGATACGCAGTATTTT. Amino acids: CASSLGGGSDTQYF.